This entry features one TCR beta chain sequence. This sample was included in a study of shared clonotypes between healthy human individuals. Data came from immunoSEQ multiplex PCR; TCRdb stores just in-frame clones and leaves some out. The sample has 1.5 million to 2.5 million clones, roughly 94% seen once. The CDR3 length is 16 residues. Selected positively for CCR7 and CD45RO-negative, naive CD8 cells excluded terminally differentiated effector memory CD45RA+ cells. Donors had no recently reported acute infections or vaccinations and were HIV-negative. Sequencing was done on a sample of naive CD8+ T cells sorted from blood. This receptor was obtained from a man between 18 and 35 years old in good health. The V gene is TRBV21-1, the J gene TRBJ2-1; the table calls TRBD2, which could not be checked here. TRBV21-1 is noted as a pseudogene. The CDR3 is CASSKGSREVRDEQFF. The CDR3 DNA sequence: TGTGCCAGCAGCAAAGGTTCGCGGGAAGTTAGAGATGAGCAGTTCTTC.